This entry concerns a single TCR beta chain. This clonotype turned up a few times. Its antigen has not been determined. Base-call qualities are not available, and no considerably larger clone is one nucleotide away. The protocol used for the library was 5' RACE. Sequencing relied on an Illumina HiSeq 2500. A second about 7 to 12 cycle PCR used a sample-barcoded 5' primer and a J-beta primer mix. Each TCR beta cDNA molecule received a unique molecular identifier from a template-switch 5' adaptor carrying 12 random nucleotides. Each sample yielded at least 3 million CDR3-containing paired-end reads. First-strand cDNA synthesis was performed from all RNA using the Mint cDNA synthesis kit, with priming by a TRBC-specific oligonucleotide. Following uracil-DNA glycosylase treatment, a first 18-cycle PCR with universal primers M1SS and BC2_uni_R was performed on all cDNA. As for the authors' bioinformatics: For normalization, 1 million high-quality reads, each with a distinct molecular identifier, were randomly selected from each sample. Reads sharing molecular identifiers were discarded rather than binned into consensus sequences. MiTCR, set to a Q25 quality threshold and the strictest error-elimination algorithm, was used for CDR3 identification, clonotype clustering and error correction. A nonparametric unseen species model with Euler transformation was used to estimate a lower bound on total TCR beta diversity. TCRdb took the public reads, trimmed them with fastp at Q25, ran MiXCR for clone calling and kept in-frame beta chains. Each CDR3 protein gets just one entry, which takes the most common genes and DNA from the rows behind it. These V and J calls rely on TCRdb rather than the paper's analysis. The sample table records around 650,000 distinct CDR3 sequences; over 40% of these occur just once. The ten top clones hold about 30% of the sample.

This sample stems from a study of blood T cells in healthy people across ages (dated by TCRdb to about 2015). Background on the whole study: In model experiments, template switching captured about one uniquely barcoded TCR beta cDNA molecule for every two T cells. Age-related changes in TCR beta repertoire diversity were measured in the study by deep sequencing normalized with unique cDNA molecular identifiers. The donors were split into four age groups: young (average 16 years), middle-aged (39), aged (over 55) and long-lived (approximately 89). To avoid experimental bias, donors of different ages were spread randomly across the sequencing lanes. Two additional independent replicas of 1 million unique cDNA reads from the same blood draw were analyzed for two donors (one aged 18 to 29 and one aged 80 or older).

The roughly 39 donors, aged about 6 to 95 years, were systemically healthy Caucasian individuals from Russia. Each donor gave around 9.9 milliliters of peripheral blood, collected into EDTA-treated Vacutainer tubes. Ficoll-Paque density-gradient centrifugation was used to isolate PBMCs, with at least 6 million per sample. Total RNA, at least 5 micrograms per sample, was extracted from PBMCs with Trizol reagent. For every donor, an aliquot of PBMCs went through flow cytometry to measure the percentages of naive CD45RAhigh/CD27high T cells. General study outcomes and caveats: Observed TCR beta diversity per million T cells fell roughly linearly with age, and a significant reduction was already apparent by age roughly 40. Compared with the aged group, more naive CD4+ T cells, fewer expanded clones and increased TCR diversity were shown by the long-lived group, suggesting age selection. Bulk unsorted PBMC profiling prevented conclusive comparison of naive and antigen-experienced compartments. Donor CMV infection status was unknown, potentially confounding age-related changes in expanded clonotypes. There was a strong correlation between observed TCR beta diversity and the percentage of naive T cells measured by flow cytometry. Estimates of total diversity based on one million sequenced T cells were regarded as lower bounds and as underestimates.

CDR1 and CDR2, looked up from the germline V gene (reference sequence), are MNHNY and SVGAGI. From its cysteine to its phenylalanine, the CDR3 spans 13 amino acids. Only the CDR3 region is kept as DNA, spanning 39 bases read in frame from base 1. The rearrangement combines TRBV6-6 with TRBJ2-5, with TRBD2 tentatively as D gene (7 bases match). The DNA end is a closer match to TRBJ2-7, so the J assignment may be wrong. Material: blood. The TCR sequence derives from a man older than 75 in good health. The CDR3: CASSPKGGHEQYF. In nucleotide form, the sequence is TGTGCCAGCAGTCCAAAGGGGGGGCACGAGCAGTACTTC.